The clone carrying this TCR beta chain was observed a few times. This entry belongs to a study of blood T cell repertoires in COVID-19. This CDR3 is built from 15 residues. Looked up from germline, CDR1 is SEHNR and CDR2 is FQNEAQ (reference sequence). With 8 bases clipped from V and 5 bases from J, the junction kept 12 bases outside the gene matches. Assay used: immunoSEQ multiplex PCR; TCRdb lists only in-frame clones, some missing. The sample includes about 190,000 clones, nearly 90% of them seen just once. The chain couples TRBV7-9 to TRBJ1-3; TRBD1 aligns across 7 bases. Source material: peripheral blood. The TCR comes from a woman aged 40 to 50 who had recovered from COVID-19. The CDR3 loop is CASSGTVINRNTIYF. DNA for the CDR3: TGTGCCAGCTCCGGGACAGTGATAAACAGAAACACCATATATTTT. Complete variable domain (other parts from reference TRBV7-9 and TRBJ1-3): DTGVSQNPRHKITKRGQNVTFRCDPISEHNRLYWYRQTLGQGPEFLTYFQNEAQLEKSRLLSDRFSAERPKGSFSTLEIQRTEQGDSAMYLCASSGTVINRNTIYFGEGSWLTVV.